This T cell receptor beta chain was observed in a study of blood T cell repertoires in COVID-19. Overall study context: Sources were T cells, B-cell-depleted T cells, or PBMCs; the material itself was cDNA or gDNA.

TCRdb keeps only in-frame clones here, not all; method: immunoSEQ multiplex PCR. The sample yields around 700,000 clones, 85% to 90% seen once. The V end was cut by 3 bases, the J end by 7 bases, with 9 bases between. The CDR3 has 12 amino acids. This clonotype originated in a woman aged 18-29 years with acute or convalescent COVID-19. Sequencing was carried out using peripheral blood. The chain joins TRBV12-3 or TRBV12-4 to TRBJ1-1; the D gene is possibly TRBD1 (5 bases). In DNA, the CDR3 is TGTGCCAGCAGTTTTGGGGGGATTGAAGCTTTCTTT. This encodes CASSFGGIEAFF.